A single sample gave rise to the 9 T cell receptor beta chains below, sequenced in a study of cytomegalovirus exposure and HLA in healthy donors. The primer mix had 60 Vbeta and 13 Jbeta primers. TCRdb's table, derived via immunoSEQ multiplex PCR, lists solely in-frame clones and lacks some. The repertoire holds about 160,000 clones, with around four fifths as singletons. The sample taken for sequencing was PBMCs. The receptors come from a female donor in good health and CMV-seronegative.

As DNA, the CDR3 is TGTGCCTGCCGGGCGGTACAGGGTGGCACAGATACGCAGTATTTT. Translation gives CACRAVQGGTDTQYF. The chain joins TRBV30 to TRBJ2-3, with a weak D call TRBD1 (6 bases). Per germline, CDR1 GTSNPN and CDR2 SVGIG (reference sequence). The CDR3 runs 15 residues. Trimming removed 6 bases from V and 1 base from J, with 17 bases in between.

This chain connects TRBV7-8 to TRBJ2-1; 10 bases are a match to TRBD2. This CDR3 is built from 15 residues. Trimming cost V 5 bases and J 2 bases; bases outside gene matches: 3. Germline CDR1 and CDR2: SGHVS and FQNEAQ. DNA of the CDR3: TGTGCCAGCAGCCTACTAGCGGGGACCTACAATGAGCAGTTCTTC. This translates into CASSLLAGTYNEQFF.

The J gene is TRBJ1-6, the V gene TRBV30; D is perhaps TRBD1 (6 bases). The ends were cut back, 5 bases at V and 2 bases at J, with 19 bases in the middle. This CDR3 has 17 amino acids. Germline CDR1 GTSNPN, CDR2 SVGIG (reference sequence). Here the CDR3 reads CAWRKGEGTAYNSPLHF. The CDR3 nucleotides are TGTGCCTGGCGCAAGGGGGAGGGGACGGCCTATAATTCACCCCTCCACTTT.

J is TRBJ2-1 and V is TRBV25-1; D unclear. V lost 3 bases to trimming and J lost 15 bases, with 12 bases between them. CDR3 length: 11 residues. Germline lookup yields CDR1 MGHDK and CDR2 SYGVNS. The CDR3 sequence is CASSDTAKGFF. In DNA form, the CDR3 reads TGTGCCAGCAGTGATACAGCCAAAGGGTTCTTC.

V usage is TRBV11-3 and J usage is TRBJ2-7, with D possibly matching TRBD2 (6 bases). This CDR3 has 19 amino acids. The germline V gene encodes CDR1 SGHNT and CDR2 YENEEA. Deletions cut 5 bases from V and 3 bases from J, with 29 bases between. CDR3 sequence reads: CASSVVGTRIKRACYEQYF. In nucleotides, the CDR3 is TGTGCCAGCAGCGTAGTGGGAACAAGGATCAAGCGGGCCTGCTACGAGCAGTACTTC.

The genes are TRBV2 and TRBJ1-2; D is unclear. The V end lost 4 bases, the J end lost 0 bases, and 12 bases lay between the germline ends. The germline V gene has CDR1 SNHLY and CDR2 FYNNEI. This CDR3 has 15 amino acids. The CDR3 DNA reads TGTGCCAGCAGTGTACCGGGAGCTCCTAACTATGGCTACACCTTC. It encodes CASSVPGAPNYGYTF. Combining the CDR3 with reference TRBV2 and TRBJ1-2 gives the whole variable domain EPEVTQTPSHQVTQMGQEVILRCVPISNHLYFYWYRQILGQKVEFLVSFYNNEISEKSEIFDDQFSVERPDGSNFTLKIRSTKLEDSAMYFCASSVPGAPNYGYTFGSGTRLTVV.

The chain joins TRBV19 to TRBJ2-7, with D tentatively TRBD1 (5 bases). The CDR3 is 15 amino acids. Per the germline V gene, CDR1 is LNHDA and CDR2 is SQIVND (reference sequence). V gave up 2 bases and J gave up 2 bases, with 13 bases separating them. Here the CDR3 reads CASSITPAGTYEQYF. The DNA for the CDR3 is TGTGCCAGTAGTATAACGCCGGCAGGGACCTACGAGCAGTACTTC.

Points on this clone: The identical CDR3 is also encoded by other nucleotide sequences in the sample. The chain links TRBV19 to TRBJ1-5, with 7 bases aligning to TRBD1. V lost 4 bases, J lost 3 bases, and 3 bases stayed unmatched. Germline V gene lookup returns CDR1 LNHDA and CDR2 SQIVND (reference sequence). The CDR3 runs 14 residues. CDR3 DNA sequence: TGTGCCAGTAGTACCACAGGGGACAATCAGCCCCAGCATTTT. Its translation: CASSTTGDNQPQHF.

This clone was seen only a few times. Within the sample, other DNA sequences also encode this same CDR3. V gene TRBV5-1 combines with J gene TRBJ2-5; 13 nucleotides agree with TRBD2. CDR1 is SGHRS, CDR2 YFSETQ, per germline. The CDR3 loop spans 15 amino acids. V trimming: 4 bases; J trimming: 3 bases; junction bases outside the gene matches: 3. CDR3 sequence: CASSPGLAGEETQYF. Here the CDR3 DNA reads TGCGCCAGCAGCCCCGGACTAGCGGGAGAAGAGACCCAGTACTTC.